This T cell receptor beta chain was sequenced in a study of cytotoxic CD8 clonotypes in ibrutinib-treated CLL. Study context: Collecting the response samples happened after a median about eleven months of treatment, with a range of 6 to 36. Whole-study results and caveats: T-cell clonality at baseline went above that of age-matched healthy donors and rose and fell with circulating CD8+ T-cell counts. Investigators sampled sustained-remission and progressing patients at differing times.

Generated by immunoSEQ multiplex PCR, the TCRdb table keeps only in-frame clones and is missing some. The data show roughly 190,000 clones, around 72% seen once. A remark on this clone: Its antigen is unknown.

Germline lookup yields CDR1 KGHSH and CDR2 LQKENI. V was cut by 1 base and J by 7 bases, with 13 bases left in between. CDR3 length equals 14 residues. TCR beta library input comprised roughly 1.8 micrograms of genomic DNA from cryopreserved PBMCs. The sample in question was PBMCs, obtained after 24 months of ibrutinib treatment. The gene calls are TRBV18 and TRBJ2-5, with D possibly being TRBD1 (5 bases). The origin of this receptor is a human donor with chronic lymphocytic leukemia. CDR3 sequence reads: CASSPLPGLGTQYF. The CDR3 DNA is TGTGCCAGCTCACCACTCCCAGGGTTAGGGACCCAGTACTTC.